This TCR beta chain stems from a study of T cell responses to AZD1222 COVID-19 vaccine. The CDR3 runs to 15 residues. The V gene end was trimmed by 6 bases and the J gene end by 4 bases; junction bases not matched to a gene: 9. Germline V CDR1 and CDR2: SNHLY, FYNNEI. Sequenced by immunoSEQ multiplex PCR; TCRdb stores in-frame clones only, minus some. The sample includes more than 95,000 clones, about 86% of them seen just once. The clonotype comes from an adult who received the AZD1222 COVID-19 vaccine. The chain carries TRBV2 and TRBJ1-2, with 9 bases fitting TRBD1. Sample: peripheral blood, taken 28 days after the second AZD1222 dose. The CDR3 DNA reads as TGTGCCAGCAGGCCTGGGACAGGGATATTCTATGGCTACACCTTC. Protein sequence: CASRPGTGIFYGYTF.